Listed below are T cell receptor beta chains from one sample, sequenced in a study of blood T cell repertoires in COVID-19. Using immunoSEQ multiplex PCR, the repertoire was profiled, and TCRdb retains in-frame clones only, with some absent. This sample has some 300,000 clones, with more than 75% found just once. The sequencing input was peripheral blood. These receptors were obtained from a man between 65 and 79 years old with acute or convalescent COVID-19. Each CDR3 is given with its conserved first and last residue. Fields, in order: V gene, clone size, D gene, J gene, CDR3 DNA, CDR3 protein. A D gene is named only where the DNA matches it firmly. Only part of the rows carry a size: once, few, many, or a class if the clone is expanded.

>TRBV7-6|-|TRBD2|TRBJ2-2
TGTGCCAGCAGCCCGAGACTAGCGGGAGCCGGGGAGCTGTTTTTT
CASSPRLAGAGELFF
>TRBV6-2/TRBV6-3|-|-|TRBJ2-1
TGTGCCAGCAGTTACGGGACTTCACTATACAATGAGCAGTTCTTC
CASSYGTSLYNEQFF
>TRBV6-1|-|-|TRBJ1-5
TGTGCCAGCAGTGAAGGGGCAGGGTACAATCAGCCCCAGCATTTT
CASSEGAGYNQPQHF
>TRBV11-3|-|-|TRBJ1-1
TGTGCCAGCAGCTTAGGTGGGGCTCCCGCTGAAGCTTTCTTT
CASSLGGAPAEAFF
>TRBV19|many|-|TRBJ2-7
TGTGCCAGTAGTCCCGCAGGCCTCTTGAAGCAGTACTTC
CASSPAGLLKQYF
>TRBV3-1/TRBV3-2|-|TRBD2|TRBJ2-5
TGTGCCAGCAGCCACGGACTAGCGGGCGGGACTTTGGAGACCCAGTACTTC
CASSHGLAGGTLETQYF
>TRBV30|-|-|TRBJ1-2
TGTGCCTGGAGTGTAGGAGCGAGGGGGGGCTACACCTTC
CAWSVGARGGYTF
>TRBV25-1|-|-|TRBJ2-3
TGTGCCAGCAGTGTCCTAGGGGGGGGTCTCACAGATACGCAGTATTTT
CASSVLGGGLTDTQYF
>TRBV5-6|-|-|TRBJ1-2
TGTGCCAGCAGCCCCGCTCCCGGTCGGAACTATGGCTACACCTTC
CASSPAPGRNYGYTF
>TRBV28|-|-|TRBJ1-4
TGTGCCAGCAGTTTAGCGACAGGCCTTAATGGAAAACTGTTTTTT
CASSLATGLNGKLFF
>TRBV30|-|TRBD1|TRBJ2-5
TGTGCCTGGAGCGCCGGACAGGGGGAGACCCAGTACTTC
CAWSAGQGETQYF
>TRBV2|-|TRBD1|TRBJ1-5
TGTGCCAGCACCGGGACAGGCCTCAATCAGCCCCAGCATTTT
CASTGTGLNQPQHF
>TRBV19|-|TRBD1|TRBJ1-2
TGTGCCAGTAGTAGTGAGAGACAGGGGAGCTATGGCTACACCTTC
CASSSERQGSYGYTF
>TRBV7-9|-|TRBD1|TRBJ2-5
TGTGCCAGCAGCCCTAGACAGGGAGAAGAGACCCAGTACTTC
CASSPRQGEETQYF
>TRBV5-6|-|-|TRBJ1-3
TGTGCCAGCAGCTTGCTGGGGGCTGGTGGAAACACCATATATTTT
CASSLLGAGGNTIYF
>TRBV19|-|TRBD2|TRBJ2-1
TGTGCCAGTAGTCGACTAGCGGGAGGGCCGAGTGAGCAGTTCTTC
CASSRLAGGPSEQFF
>TRBV14|-|-|TRBJ2-2
TGTGCCAGCAGCCAAGACAGGGGCGGCACCGGGGAGCTGTTTTTT
CASSQDRGGTGELFF
>TRBV11-1|-|-|TRBJ1-1
TGTGCCAGCAGCCGTGGGGGGACTGAAGCTTTCTTT
CASSRGGTEAFF
>TRBV19|few|-|TRBJ2-1
TGTGCCAGTAGTCCGATTCCTAGGTCCATCTCCTACAATGAGCAGTTCTTC
CASSPIPRSISYNEQFF
>TRBV19|-|-|TRBJ2-5
TGTGCCAGTACCTCAGGGGGTAGCGGTCAAGAGACCCAGTACTTC
CASTSGGSGQETQYF
>TRBV19|-|-|TRBJ2-2
TGTGCCAGTAGTATGGACAGTTCGAACACCGGGGAGCTGTTTTTT
CASSMDSSNTGELFF
>TRBV5-6|-|-|TRBJ2-7
TGTGCCAGCAGCTTTTTCTCCCAGCGGAGCTACGAGCAGTACTTC
CASSFFSQRSYEQYF
>TRBV9|once|TRBD2|TRBJ2-1
TGTGCCAGCAGCGTTTCGGGAGGGCACAATGAGCAGTTCTTC
CASSVSGGHNEQFF
>TRBV28|many|TRBD2|TRBJ2-2
TGTGCCACCTCCCAGCGGGAGAAAAGCTTCTGGCCCGGGGAGCTGTTTTTT
CATSQREKSFWPGELFF
>TRBV25-1|-|-|TRBJ1-2
TGTGCCAGCAGTGAATCAGGGAAAGTTGATGGCTACACCTTC
CASSESGKVDGYTF
>TRBV6-1|-|TRBD1|TRBJ2-2
TGTGCCAGCAGTGAATACCCCGACAGGGGTATGGACACCGGGGAGCTGTTTTTT
CASSEYPDRGMDTGELFF
>TRBV10-3|few|TRBD1|TRBJ2-7
TGTGCCATCAGTAAGGGGACGGGACAGGGTATGGGCGAGCAGTACTTC
CAISKGTGQGMGEQYF
>TRBV6-2/TRBV6-3|-|TRBD1|TRBJ1-5
TGTGCCAGCAGTTACACCTCCGGGACAGGGAATAGCAATCAGCCCCAGCATTTT
CASSYTSGTGNSNQPQHF
>TRBV18|-|-|TRBJ2-7
TGTGCCAGCTCACCACAGTCGGCAGGGTCGGGCGAGCAGTACTTC
CASSPQSAGSGEQYF
>TRBV6-2/TRBV6-3|-|-|TRBJ2-3
TGTGCCAGCAGTTACGGGCAGCCTCTTGGCACAGATACGCAGTATTTT
CASSYGQPLGTDTQYF
>TRBV5-4|-|-|TRBJ1-1
TGTGCCAGCCCCTCGCGGGGTTCTGAAGCTTTCTTT
CASPSRGSEAFF
>TRBV7-3|-|TRBD1|TRBJ1-2
TGTGCCAGCAGCTCCGGACAGGGGTATGGCTACACCTTC
CASSSGQGYGYTF
>TRBV9|-|TRBD2|TRBJ2-7
TGTGCCAGCAGCGTAGGGGCGGGAGTGCCCTACGAGCAGTACTTC
CASSVGAGVPYEQYF
>TRBV5-5|-|TRBD2|TRBJ2-7
TGTGCCAGCAGCTTGGCTGTAGCGGGGAGCTACGAGCAGTACTTC
CASSLAVAGSYEQYF
>TRBV29-1|-|TRBD1|TRBJ2-4
TGCAGCGTGATGCCAGGGGGAGACATTCAGTACTTC
CSVMPGGDIQYF
>TRBV3-1/TRBV3-2|-|-|TRBJ2-4
TGTGCCAGCAGCCAAGCGACAGACATTCAGTACTTC
CASSQATDIQYF
>TRBV4-3|-|TRBD2|TRBJ2-1
TGCGCCAGCAGGCGCAGCGTAGCGGGGAACAATGAGCAGTTCTTC
CASRRSVAGNNEQFF
>TRBV19|-|TRBD1|TRBJ1-1
TGTGCCAGTAGTAAGGGGACAGGGATGGACACTGAAGCTTTCTTT
CASSKGTGMDTEAFF
>TRBV6-5|-|-|TRBJ1-1
TGTGCCAGCAGTTCTACGATGAACACTGAAGCTTTCTTT
CASSSTMNTEAFF
>TRBV7-9|-|-|TRBJ1-1
TGTGCCAGCAGCTTAGCCGAGGAGTCCACTGAAGCTTTCTTT
CASSLAEESTEAFF